This T cell receptor beta chain appears in the sequencing data of a study of human T cells and chemical hapten exposure. Study background: The use of 2% DPC on roughly 2 cm by roughly 2 cm of upper inner arm skin constituted sensitization. Minor volume differences among pooled libraries chiefly drove per-sample TCR yield variation. Study conclusions and caveats: Significantly more large CDR3 similarity clusters were formed by expanded TCRs than by controls.

Using its own MiXCR run on the RACE reads, TCRdb lists one record per CDR3 protein. The sample has 110,000 to 150,000 distinct CDR3 sequences, about an eighth seen once; the top ten hold around 1.4%. This clonotype was observed a few times. Its antigen is unidentified. Time point described: patch test 2, 6 weeks after DPC sensitization. Treatment noted: therapeutic diphenylcyclopropenone sensitization with weekly scalp DPC. This material consisted of whole blood, taken in connection with sensitization to the hapten diphenylcyclopropenone (DPC). The sequence derives from a woman between 50 and 59 years old with alopecia areata. Some clones in this sample may be carry-over from other donors' samples.

CDR3 in DNA: TGCAGTGCTCCGGGGGGCGGGAGTCCAGATACGCAGTATTTT. It specifies CSAPGGGSPDTQYF. The chain has TRBV20-1 and TRBJ2-3; tentatively, D is TRBD2 (7 bases). This CDR3 is built from 14 residues. V was cut by 5 bases and J by 4 bases, with 16 bases left in between. Germline V gene sequence: CDR1 DFQATT, CDR2 SNEGSKA (reference sequence).